This T cell receptor (beta chain) was sequenced in a study of CD8 T cells in Susac syndrome. About this clonotype: The antigen remains unidentified.

The multiple sclerosis controls, all treatment-naive patients, had relapsing-remitting disease that was stable or active. Random hexamers were used to reverse transcribe roughly 0.5 to 1 ug of RNA. TCRdb ran MiXCR on the immunoSEQ multiplex PCR reads and lists one entry per CDR3 protein. The sample holds some 260,000 distinct CDR3 sequences, roughly 85% seen once. The CDR3 spans 15 residues. Trimming left V 5 bases short and J 1 base short, with 11 bases between. The germline V gene has CDR1 MNHEY and CDR2 SMNVEV (reference sequence). General study findings and limits: The study acknowledged a relatively small number of individuals in its TCR sequencing and HLA analysis.

The chain is built from TRBV27 and TRBJ2-2; D perhaps matches TRBD1 (5 bases). The origin of this receptor is a human donor with multiple sclerosis. The sequencing input was CD8+ T cells from PBMCs. Written as DNA, the CDR3 is TGTGCCAGCAGTCATTACAGGAGGAACACCGGGGAGCTGTTTTTT. As protein: CASSHYRRNTGELFF.